The 8 T cell receptor beta chains below come from one sample, sequenced in a study of cytotoxic CD8 clonotypes in ibrutinib-treated CLL. TCRdb keeps only in-frame clones here, not all; method: immunoSEQ multiplex PCR. Of tens of thousands of clones in the sample, roughly 50% are singletons; the top ten hold around 21%. The sequences come from PBMCs, collected after 24 months of ibrutinib treatment. These receptors originate from a human donor with chronic lymphocytic leukemia.

This chain links TRBV7-9 with TRBJ1-5, with no clear D. Germline V gives CDR1 SEHNR, CDR2 FQNEAQ (reference sequence). Between the trimmed V and J ends, which lost 0 bases and 5 bases, there was a span of 2 bases. This CDR3 comprises 12 residues. This chain's CDR3 is CASSLAHQPQHF. For the CDR3, the DNA is TGTGCCAGCAGCTTAGCACATCAGCCCCAGCATTTT.

The chain carries TRBV5-1 and TRBJ2-6, with D hard to call. CDR1 is SGHRS, CDR2 YFSETQ, per germline. Trimming removed 0 bases at V and 1 base at J, with 2 bases between. This CDR3 has 14 amino acids. CDR3 loop: CASSLGSGANVLTF. CDR3 sequence (DNA): TGCGCCAGCAGCTTGGGGTCTGGGGCCAACGTCCTGACTTTC. Filled out from reference TRBV5-1 and TRBJ2-6, the complete variable domain reads KAGVTQTPRYLIKTRGQQVTLSCSPISGHRSVSWYQQTPGQGLQFLFEYFSETQRNKGNFPGRFSGRQFSNSRSEMNVSTLELGDSALYLCASSLGSGANVLTFGAGSRLTVL.

This rearrangement joins TRBV28 to TRBJ1-1, with D possibly matching TRBD1 (5 bases). This CDR3 region has 11 residues. Germline-derived CDR1 and CDR2 are MDHEN and SYDVKM. The germline V and J ends were trimmed by 9 bases and 5 bases, with 10 bases remaining between them. The CDR3 nucleotides are TGTGCCAGATCCGACAGTACTGAAGCTTTCTTT. Amino acid sequence: CARSDSTEAFF.

This clone was counted only a few times. This chain joins TRBV5-6 and TRBJ1-6, with D perhaps matching TRBD1 (5 bases). The CDR3 covers 15 residues. Germline V lookup: CDR1 SGHDT, CDR2 YYEEEE. V was shortened by 0 bases and J by 10 bases, with 14 bases between the two germline ends. CDR3 amino acids: CASSLERGTGSPLHF. The CDR3 nucleotides are TGTGCCAGCAGCTTGGAAAGGGGTACGGGCTCACCCCTCCACTTT.

The chain couples TRBV25-1 to TRBJ2-5; the match to TRBD1 covers 7 bases. J was trimmed by 3 bases and V by 2 bases; bases with no gene match: 6. Germline V gene sequence: CDR1 MGHDK, CDR2 SYGVNS. CDR3 length: 15 residues. The CDR3 coding sequence is TGTGCCAGCAGTGAAGGAGACAGGGTAAAAGAGACCCAGTACTTC. Translated, it gives CASSEGDRVKETQYF. Full variable domain (missing parts from reference TRBV25-1 and TRBJ2-5): EADIYQTPRYLVIGTGKKITLECSQTMGHDKMYWYQQDPGMELHLIHYSYGVNSTEKGDLSSESTVSRIRTEHFPLTLESARPSHTSQYLCASSEGDRVKETQYFGPGTRLLVL.

This clone was seen only once. The rearrangement uses TRBV28 and TRBJ1-2; D call uncertain. This CDR3 is built from 14 residues. Germline V gene lookup returns CDR1 MDHEN and CDR2 SYDVKM. V was cut by 6 bases and J by 7 bases, with 18 bases left in between. CDR3 nucleotide sequence: TGTGCCAGCAGCCCCGGCATCGGGCTCCCTGGCTACACCTTC. This codes for CASSPGIGLPGYTF.

The CDR3 region is CASRSRTGLGEQYF. CDR3 coding DNA: TGTGCCAGCAGAAGTCGAACAGGTCTAGGAGAGCAGTACTTC. The chain combines TRBV27 with TRBJ2-7; possibly TRBD1 for D (5 bases). V was cut by 6 bases and J by 7 bases, with 19 bases left in between. Germline assignment: CDR1 MNHEY and CDR2 SMNVEV (reference sequence). This CDR3 has 14 amino acids.

Many counts were recorded for this clone. The J gene is TRBJ2-3, the V gene TRBV7-2; TRBD2 matches 7 bases. The CDR3 consists of 12 residues. Germline V CDR1 and CDR2: SGHTA, FQGNSA. The V and J ends lost 6 bases and 8 bases, in that order; junction bases with no gene match: 5. The CDR3 coding sequence is TGTGCCAGCAGATCTACTAGCGCTACGCAGTATTTT. This translates into CASRSTSATQYF.